This is a list of T cell receptor beta chains from one sample in a study of graft-versus-host responses after intestinal transplantation. No antigen is known for these receptors. Here immunoSEQ multiplex PCR was the method, and the copy in TCRdb shows in-frame clones only, minus some. This sample carries more than 40,000 clones, approximately 95% of them seen once, and the ten largest clones take approximately 0.21%. Sequencing used unstimulated CD8+ T cells sorted from spleen or lymph node cells, obtained before transplant. The receptors were sampled from a human donor who was the organ donor for an intestinal transplant. Each CDR3 is given with its conserved first and last residue.

TRBV27	TRBJ1-5	CASSFQGAGQPQHF
TRBV7-2	TRBJ1-4	CASSLRGPPYEKLFF
TRBV4-3	TRBJ2-5	CASSQDPGTQETQYF
TRBV27	TRBJ2-1	CASSLSRGNEQFF
TRBV9	TRBJ2-3	CASSVDAQPSTDTQYF
TRBV7-6	TRBJ2-5	CASSPAGTSWGETQYF
TRBV9	TRBJ2-3	CASSPGGSSTDTQYF
TRBV19	TRBJ1-1	CASSQGNTEAFF
TRBV4-1	TRBJ2-7	CASSQVVQGHPYEQYF
TRBV21-1	TRBJ1-5	CASSNPGSTNRPQHF
TRBV2	TRBJ2-1	CASTDFGWTDNEQFF
TRBV12-2	TRBJ1-2	CASRPVWSRPPNYGYTF
TRBV9	TRBJ1-1	CASSGGGTEAFF
TRBV7-9	TRBJ2-7	CASSPTHNYEQYF
TRBV27	TRBJ1-2	CASRWTSPSNYGYTF
TRBV25-1	TRBJ2-7	CASSELDYEQYF
TRBV9	TRBJ1-1	CASSVGVMNTEAFF
TRBV21-1	TRBJ1-5	CASSKVLKGMPSNQPQHF
TRBV27	TRBJ2-7	CASSPRLAGGLYEQYF
TRBV19	TRBJ2-7	CASSLRANYEQYF
TRBV7-2	TRBJ1-3	CASSRLHLSGNTIYF
TRBV6-5	TRBJ1-1	CASSIFGGPNTEAFF
TRBV5-6	TRBJ2-7	CASSLALTEYYEQYF
TRBV11-2	TRBJ1-1	CASSPHRTEAFF
TRBV4-1	TRBJ1-6	CASSLTTGGGSPLHF
TRBV4-1	TRBJ2-2	CASSQSDRRANTGELFF
TRBV29-1	TRBJ2-7	CSVEAEDRESYEQYF
TRBV19	TRBJ2-7	CASSIATGGPYEQYF
TRBV7-3	TRBJ2-1	CASSAGQGNEQFF
TRBV11-2	TRBJ2-3	CASSLVPGEQYF
TRBV7-9	TRBJ2-2	CASSPVAGNLNTGELFF
TRBV18	TRBJ1-5	CASSPYGQGIQPQHF
TRBV19	TRBJ1-5	CASRTGTDSNQPQHF
TRBV11-3	TRBJ2-3	CASSTLQDTKGATDTQYF
TRBV13	TRBJ2-5	CASSYRRGIETQYF
TRBV28	TRBJ1-5	CASSFSRGTGVMWDQPQHF
TRBV6-5	TRBJ2-5	CASSYSDRASETQYF
TRBV14	TRBJ1-2	CASSQGTSYGYTF
TRBV9	TRBJ2-5	CASSHRGGDIQETQYF
TRBV6-6	TRBJ2-5	CASSYLEEEETQYF
TRBV11-3	TRBJ2-7	CASSLDPAGDEQYF